This TCR beta chain was identified during a study of shared clonotypes between healthy human individuals. The data were produced by immunoSEQ multiplex PCR, yet TCRdb's version contains in-frame clones alone and is incomplete. The repertoire holds millions of clones, with around nine tenths as singletons. The V and J ends lost 0 bases and 3 bases, in that order; junction bases with no gene match: 1. Germline V gene lookup returns CDR1 MNHEY and CDR2 SVGAGI. The CDR3 totals 15 residues. This clone was seen a handful of times. Other DNA sequences of this sample code for an identical CDR3. V usage is TRBV6-5 and J usage is TRBJ2-7, with 11 bases aligning to TRBD2. The source is a man aged 18 to 29 in good health. The sequenced sample consisted of naive CD4+ T cells sorted from blood. Subset meaning: CD45RA+ positively selected. CDR3 loop: CASSYSGTSGYEQYF. CDR3 nucleotides: TGTGCCAGCAGTTACTCTGGGACTAGCGGCTACGAGCAGTACTTC.